The 5 T cell receptor beta chains below were found in one sample sequenced in a study of cytomegalovirus exposure and HLA in healthy donors. The data were produced by immunoSEQ multiplex PCR, yet TCRdb's version contains in-frame clones alone and is incomplete. The sample has about 280,000 clones, 85% to 90% seen once. Sequenced material: PBMCs. All receptors derive from a woman between 18 and 29 years old in good health and CMV-seronegative.

This clone was picked up a small number of times. The J gene is TRBJ1-6, the V gene TRBV28; D is undetermined. The CDR3 runs to 12 residues. The V gene's germline CDR1 is MDHEN and CDR2 SYDVKM. The V end lost 10 bases, the J end lost 0 bases, and 4 bases lay between the germline ends. The CDR3 nucleotides are TGTGCCACGAGCTCCTATAATTCACCCCTCCACTTT. Its protein product is CATSSYNSPLHF.

The chain employs TRBV13 and TRBJ1-2, with TRBD1 matching over 8 bases. Germline-derived CDR1 and CDR2 are PRHDT and FYEKMQ (reference sequence). J was trimmed by 4 bases and V by 0 bases; bases with no gene match: 1. The CDR3 is 14 amino acids. The CDR3 nucleotides read TGTGCCAGCAGCTTAGGCGGACAGGGCTATGGCTACACCTTC. Translated, it gives CASSLGGQGYGYTF.

V usage is TRBV6-1 and J usage is TRBJ1-5; 7 bases agree with TRBD1. Trimming took 2 bases from V and 6 from J; bases not matched to a gene: 4. The length of the CDR3 is 14 residues. Germline lookup yields CDR1 MNHNS and CDR2 SASEGT. For the CDR3, the DNA is TGTGCCAGCAGTGAACGACAGGGTCCTCAGCCCCAGCATTTT. This encodes CASSERQGPQPQHF.

The chain employs TRBV5-4 and TRBJ1-2; 7 nucleotides match TRBD1. The V segment lost 0 bases and the J segment 6 bases; nucleotides outside the gene matches: 5. The length of the CDR3 is 14 residues. Germline CDR1 reads SGHNT; CDR2 reads YYREEE (reference sequence). For the CDR3, the DNA is TGTGCCAGCAGCTTGGAGACAGGGCGAAATGGCTACACCTTC. It specifies CASSLETGRNGYTF.

This clone was counted a single time. This rearrangement joins TRBV4-1 to TRBJ2-1; perhaps TRBD2 as D (6 bases). The CDR3 covers 16 residues. Germline V lookup: CDR1 MGHRA, CDR2 YSYEKL. V dropped 1 base and J dropped 0 bases, with 10 bases sitting between them. This chain's CDR3 is CASSQVLASSYNEQFF. The DNA of the CDR3 is TGCGCCAGCAGCCAAGTCCTAGCGAGCTCCTACAATGAGCAGTTCTTC.